This T cell receptor (beta chain) was sequenced for a study of blood T cell repertoires in COVID-19. TCRdb's copy holds only in-frame clones and misses some; the assay was immunoSEQ multiplex PCR. Here the sample spans under 300,000 clones, 85% to 95% being singletons. From germline, CDR1 is MGHRA and CDR2 YSYEKL. With V trimmed by 1 base and J by 2 bases, 7 bases remained unmatched. The CDR3 covers 17 residues. This sequence originates from a man in his thirties or forties with COVID-19, enrolled during active disease. The rearrangement links TRBV4-1 to TRBJ2-2, with 7 bases aligning to TRBD2. The sequenced sample consisted of peripheral blood. CDR3 sequence reads: CASSQGGAGLNTGELFF. The CDR3 DNA reads TGCGCCAGCAGCCAAGGGGGAGCGGGGCTAAACACCGGGGAGCTGTTTTTT.